The T cell receptor beta chain described here comes from a study of control samples from healthy donors and cancer patients. Profiling relied on immunoSEQ multiplex PCR, and the TCRdb table lists in-frame clones only, not all of them. Of 70,000 or so clones in the sample, about four fifths were seen once. V lost 4 bases to trimming and J lost 1 base, with 8 bases between them. The CDR3 has 12 amino acids. Germline V gives CDR1 SQVTM, CDR2 ANQGSEA. The receptor's source is a man aged 50 to 59 in good health. This chain joins TRBV29-1 and TRBJ2-7; no definite D call. The sample comprised blood. The CDR3 DNA reads TGCAGCGTTGCGATGCGTTCCTACGAGCAGTACTTC. It codes for CSVAMRSYEQYF.